These T cell receptor beta chains were read from a single sample in a study of vaccination effects on CD4 cells after COVID-19. Libraries were prepared by immunoSEQ multiplex PCR; TCRdb keeps only in-frame clonotypes and omits some of them. This table holds tens of thousands of clones, 73% found once. These receptors are not linked to any known antigen. The sequencing here drew on CD4+ T cells from PBMCs cultured with SARS-CoV-2 spike peptides, taken before COVID-19 vaccination. These receptors originate from a human donor who received a COVID-19 vaccine. CDR3s include the opening cysteine and the closing phenylalanine or tryptophan. Fields, in order: J gene, clone size, V gene, D gene, CDR3 protein, CDR3 DNA. D genes are given only for firm matches. Expanded clones are given a class, and other clones once, few, many or no size at all.

j_gene: TRBJ2-7; abundance: .; v_gene: TRBV28; d_gene: TRBD1; CDR3aa: CASSSPGQPYEQYF; CDR3nt: TGTGCCAGCAGTTCACCGGGACAGCCCTACGAGCAGTACTTC
j_gene: TRBJ2-7; abundance: .; v_gene: TRBV14; d_gene: TRBD2; CDR3aa: CASSPGLAGVTEQYF; CDR3nt: TGTGCCAGCAGCCCCGGACTAGCGGGAGTTACCGAGCAGTACTTC
j_gene: TRBJ1-1; abundance: .; v_gene: TRBV11-1; d_gene: TRBD1; CDR3aa: CASSGPGQADTEAFF; CDR3nt: TGTGCCAGTAGCGGCCCCGGACAGGCGGACACTGAAGCTTTCTTT
j_gene: TRBJ1-3; abundance: once; v_gene: TRBV5-1; d_gene: TRBD1; CDR3aa: CASSLAVQGAGNTIYF; CDR3nt: TGCGCCAGCAGCTTGGCGGTCCAGGGGGCCGGAAACACCATATATTTT
j_gene: TRBJ2-3; abundance: .; v_gene: TRBV20-1; d_gene: .; CDR3aa: CSASHPLLTDTQYF; CDR3nt: TGCAGTGCTAGTCATCCTCTTCTCACAGATACGCAGTATTTT
j_gene: TRBJ2-5; abundance: once; v_gene: TRBV4-1; d_gene: .; CDR3aa: CASSQVHQTDSGQETQYF; CDR3nt: TGCGCCAGCAGCCAAGTCCACCAAACAGATAGCGGACAAGAGACCCAGTACTTC
j_gene: TRBJ1-1; abundance: .; v_gene: TRBV5-4; d_gene: .; CDR3aa: CASSLRGTEAFF; CDR3nt: TGTGCCAGCAGCTTAAGGGGTACTGAAGCTTTCTTT
j_gene: TRBJ1-2; abundance: .; v_gene: TRBV11-2; d_gene: .; CDR3aa: CASSLAGLYGYTF; CDR3nt: TGTGCCAGCAGCTTAGCGGGTCTCTATGGCTACACCTTC
j_gene: TRBJ1-6; abundance: .; v_gene: TRBV6-1; d_gene: TRBD1; CDR3aa: CASSEAPTGGYNSPLHF; CDR3nt: TGTGCCAGCAGTGAAGCTCCGACAGGGGGCTATAATTCACCCCTCCACTTT
j_gene: TRBJ2-1; abundance: .; v_gene: TRBV6-5; d_gene: .; CDR3aa: CASSYGGSNNEQFF; CDR3nt: TGTGCCAGCAGTTACGGGGGGTCCAACAATGAGCAGTTCTTC
j_gene: TRBJ2-1; abundance: few; v_gene: TRBV19; d_gene: .; CDR3aa: CASSIGRAGNEQFF; CDR3nt: TGTGCCAGTAGTATAGGCAGGGCCGGGAATGAGCAGTTCTTC
j_gene: TRBJ2-1; abundance: once; v_gene: TRBV3-1/TRBV3-2; d_gene: TRBD2; CDR3aa: CASSPGTSGRNEQFF; CDR3nt: TGTGCCAGCAGCCCTGGGACTAGCGGGAGAAATGAGCAGTTCTTC
j_gene: TRBJ2-7; abundance: few; v_gene: TRBV3-1/TRBV3-2; d_gene: TRBD2; CDR3aa: CASSLSVGSGGVRYEQYF; CDR3nt: TGTGCCAGCAGCCTGTCCGTAGGGAGCGGGGGGGTCCGCTACGAGCAGTACTTC
j_gene: TRBJ2-3; abundance: .; v_gene: TRBV6-5; d_gene: .; CDR3aa: CASKSSASTDTQYF; CDR3nt: TGTGCCAGCAAGTCTAGCGCGAGCACAGATACGCAGTATTTT
j_gene: TRBJ2-1; abundance: .; v_gene: TRBV7-9; d_gene: TRBD1; CDR3aa: CASSPSGTGGFSTYNEQFF; CDR3nt: TGTGCCAGCAGCCCCTCCGGGACAGGGGGCTTTTCAACCTACAATGAGCAGTTCTTC
j_gene: TRBJ1-2; abundance: .; v_gene: TRBV7-9; d_gene: .; CDR3aa: CASSSYAYGYTF; CDR3nt: TGTGCCAGCAGCTCTTATGCTTACGGCTACACCTTC
j_gene: TRBJ1-6; abundance: .; v_gene: TRBV5-4; d_gene: .; CDR3aa: CASSLDNSPLHF; CDR3nt: TGTGCCAGCAGCTTGGATAATTCACCCCTCCACTTT
j_gene: TRBJ2-1; abundance: .; v_gene: TRBV27; d_gene: .; CDR3aa: CASSPLPGHLTFF; CDR3nt: TGTGCCAGCAGTCCATTACCGGGCCACCTCACGTTCTTC
j_gene: TRBJ2-1; abundance: .; v_gene: TRBV20-1; d_gene: TRBD2; CDR3aa: CSAILAGVLFF; CDR3nt: TGCAGTGCTATATTAGCGGGAGTTTTGTTCTTC
j_gene: TRBJ2-6; abundance: .; v_gene: TRBV11-2; d_gene: .; CDR3aa: CASSPQGSGANVLTF; CDR3nt: TGTGCCAGCAGCCCTCAGGGATCTGGGGCCAACGTCCTGACTTTC
j_gene: TRBJ2-7; abundance: .; v_gene: TRBV11-2; d_gene: .; CDR3aa: CASIKDTAYEQYF; CDR3nt: TGTGCCAGCATCAAGGACACCGCCTACGAGCAGTACTTC
j_gene: TRBJ2-5; abundance: .; v_gene: TRBV3-1/TRBV3-2; d_gene: TRBD2; CDR3aa: CASSPPDGGGPRTQYF; CDR3nt: TGTGCCAGCAGCCCCCCTGATGGGGGGGGTCCTAGGACCCAGTACTTC
j_gene: TRBJ1-4; abundance: once; v_gene: TRBV19; d_gene: .; CDR3aa: CASLNPGLVEKLFF; CDR3nt: TGTGCCAGCCTCAACCCGGGTTTGGTTGAAAAACTGTTTTTT
j_gene: TRBJ1-2; abundance: .; v_gene: TRBV12-3/TRBV12-4; d_gene: .; CDR3aa: CASSLSAGDYTF; CDR3nt: TGTGCCAGCAGCCTAAGCGCGGGCGACTACACCTTC
j_gene: TRBJ2-5; abundance: .; v_gene: TRBV6-1; d_gene: TRBD1; CDR3aa: CASSEGTGEETQYF; CDR3nt: TGTGCCAGCAGTGAAGGGACAGGGGAAGAGACCCAGTACTTC
j_gene: TRBJ1-5; abundance: few; v_gene: TRBV28; d_gene: .; CDR3aa: CASSLRRLISGQDQPQHF; CDR3nt: TGTGCCAGCAGTTTACGTCGTCTAATATCAGGGCAGGATCAGCCCCAGCATTTT
j_gene: TRBJ2-1; abundance: .; v_gene: TRBV3-1/TRBV3-2; d_gene: .; CDR3aa: CASSQDFRGPYNEQFF; CDR3nt: TGTGCCAGCAGCCAAGATTTCCGTGGACCTTACAATGAGCAGTTCTTC
j_gene: TRBJ2-1; abundance: .; v_gene: TRBV5-5; d_gene: TRBD2; CDR3aa: CASIGTSHSRANEQFF; CDR3nt: TGTGCCAGCATCGGGACTAGCCACTCTCGGGCGAATGAGCAGTTCTTC
j_gene: TRBJ1-2; abundance: .; v_gene: TRBV19; d_gene: .; CDR3aa: CASSIEQNYGYTF; CDR3nt: TGTGCCAGTAGTATTGAACAGAACTATGGCTACACCTTC
j_gene: TRBJ1-4; abundance: once; v_gene: TRBV19; d_gene: .; CDR3aa: CASSEGEKLFF; CDR3nt: TGTGCCAGTAGTGAGGGTGAAAAACTGTTTTTT
j_gene: TRBJ2-3; abundance: few; v_gene: TRBV24-1; d_gene: .; CDR3aa: CATGGNTDTQYF; CDR3nt: TGTGCCACCGGAGGGAACACAGATACGCAGTATTTT
j_gene: TRBJ2-3; abundance: .; v_gene: TRBV19; d_gene: TRBD2; CDR3aa: CASSIGSGTGHTQYF; CDR3nt: TGTGCCAGTAGTATCGGTAGCGGGACCGGTCATACGCAGTATTTT
j_gene: TRBJ2-1; abundance: .; v_gene: TRBV6-5; d_gene: TRBD2; CDR3aa: CASGGSRRGDEQFF; CDR3nt: TGTGCCAGCGGGGGGTCCCGGCGGGGGGATGAGCAGTTCTTC
j_gene: TRBJ2-7; abundance: .; v_gene: TRBV27; d_gene: TRBD2; CDR3aa: CASSLMGGTSYEQYF; CDR3nt: TGTGCCAGCAGCCTGATGGGGGGGACCTCCTACGAGCAGTACTTC
j_gene: TRBJ2-2; abundance: once; v_gene: TRBV9; d_gene: TRBD2; CDR3aa: CASTRTSGSLPAGELFF; CDR3nt: TGTGCCAGCACGAGGACTAGCGGGAGTCTTCCGGCTGGGGAGCTGTTTTTT
j_gene: TRBJ2-7; abundance: .; v_gene: TRBV5-6; d_gene: .; CDR3aa: CASSWRQGSYYEQYF; CDR3nt: TGTGCCAGCAGCTGGCGACAAGGAAGTTACTACGAGCAGTACTTC
j_gene: TRBJ1-6; abundance: few; v_gene: TRBV30; d_gene: .; CDR3aa: CAWRFNRDGYSPLHF; CDR3nt: TGTGCCTGGAGGTTTAACCGGGACGGGTATTCACCCCTCCACTTT
j_gene: TRBJ1-5; abundance: medium-sized; v_gene: TRBV19; d_gene: .; CDR3aa: CASSTAGGVYQPQHF; CDR3nt: TGTGCCAGTAGTACCGCCGGAGGGGTCTATCAGCCCCAGCATTTT
j_gene: TRBJ1-2; abundance: .; v_gene: TRBV18; d_gene: .; CDR3aa: CASSPPALGGAGGYTF; CDR3nt: TGTGCCAGCTCACCGCCGGCGTTGGGGGGCGCTGGTGGCTACACCTTC
j_gene: TRBJ2-3; abundance: .; v_gene: TRBV2; d_gene: .; CDR3aa: CASTVGPKSDTQYF; CDR3nt: TGTGCCAGCACCGTCGGGCCAAAATCAGATACGCAGTATTTT
j_gene: TRBJ2-2; abundance: .; v_gene: TRBV2; d_gene: .; CDR3aa: CASKEPGELFF; CDR3nt: TGTGCCAGCAAAGAGCCCGGGGAGCTGTTTTTT
j_gene: TRBJ2-7; abundance: .; v_gene: TRBV6-5; d_gene: TRBD2; CDR3aa: CASSQGTSSFEQYF; CDR3nt: TGTGCCAGCAGTCAGGGGACTAGCTCATTCGAGCAGTACTTC
j_gene: TRBJ2-3; abundance: .; v_gene: TRBV18; d_gene: TRBD2; CDR3aa: CASSPGLAGGHSTDTQYF; CDR3nt: TGTGCCAGCTCACCCGGGCTAGCGGGGGGCCATAGCACAGATACGCAGTATTTT
j_gene: TRBJ2-5; abundance: .; v_gene: TRBV5-1; d_gene: .; CDR3aa: CATQRGNQETQYF; CDR3nt: TGCGCCACCCAACGGGGGAACCAAGAGACCCAGTACTTC
j_gene: TRBJ2-1; abundance: .; v_gene: TRBV2; d_gene: TRBD2; CDR3aa: CASTTGTSGSNEQFF; CDR3nt: TGTGCCAGCACCACCGGGACTAGCGGCTCCAATGAGCAGTTCTTC